This T cell receptor beta chain was observed in a study of T cell responses to AZD1222 COVID-19 vaccine. Germline V gives CDR1 ENHRY, CDR2 SYGVKD. V was cut by 7 bases and J by 5 bases, with 17 bases left in between. The CDR3 is made up of 14 amino acids. The table came from immunoSEQ multiplex PCR; TCRdb's copy has only in-frame clones and leaves some out. The repertoire has 80,000 to 95,000 clones, roughly 86% of them found once; the top ten carry 2.8%. As for this clone: Antigen unknown.

Overall study results and limits: White British people made up most donors, females outnumbered males, and clonal diversity was possibly underestimated.

This receptor was obtained from an adult in good health. This specimen was peripheral blood, taken on day 0 of MenACWY control vaccination. This chain connects TRBV10-3 to TRBJ2-5; possible D gene TRBD1, 6 bases. The CDR3 sequence is CAIKAGALSETQYF. DNA of the CDR3: TGTGCCATCAAGGCAGGGGCGTTGTCGGAGACCCAGTACTTC.